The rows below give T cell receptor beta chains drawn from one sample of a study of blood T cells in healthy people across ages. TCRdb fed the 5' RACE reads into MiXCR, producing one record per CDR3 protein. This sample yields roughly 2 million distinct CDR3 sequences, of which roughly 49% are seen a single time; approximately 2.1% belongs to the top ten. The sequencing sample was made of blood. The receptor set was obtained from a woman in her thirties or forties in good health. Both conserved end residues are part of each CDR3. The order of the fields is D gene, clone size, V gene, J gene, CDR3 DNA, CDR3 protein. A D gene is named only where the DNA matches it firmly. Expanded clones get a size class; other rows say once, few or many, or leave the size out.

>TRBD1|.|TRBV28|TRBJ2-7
TGTGCCAGCCATGTCACAGGGGAAATGTACGAGCAGTACTTC
CASHVTGEMYEQYF
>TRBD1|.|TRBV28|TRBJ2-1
TGTGCCAGCAGTTTACAGGGGGTTATGAATGAGCAGTTCTTC
CASSLQGVMNEQFF
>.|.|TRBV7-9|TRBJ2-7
TGTGCCAGCAGCTTCCAGTCCTCCTCCTACGAGCAGTACTTC
CASSFQSSSYEQYF
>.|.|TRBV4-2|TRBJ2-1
TGTGCCAGCAGCCAAGATCTGGAGGCGAGCCGATCCTACAATGAGCAGTTCTTC
CASSQDLEASRSYNEQFF
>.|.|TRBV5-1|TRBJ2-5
TGCGCCAGCAGCGAACCGGGACCGGGCCGGACCCAGTACTTC
CASSEPGPGRTQYF
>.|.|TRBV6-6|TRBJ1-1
TGTGCCAGCGAGCGCGTGAACACTGAAGCTTTCTTT
CASERVNTEAFF
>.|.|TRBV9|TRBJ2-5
TGTGCCAGCAGCGTAGACGGACTCCCAGGGGAGACCCAGTACTTC
CASSVDGLPGETQYF
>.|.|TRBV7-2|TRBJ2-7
TGTGCCAGCAGCTTAGCGGGCGAAGCCTTTTACGAGCAGTACTTC
CASSLAGEAFYEQYF
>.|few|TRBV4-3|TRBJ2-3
TGCGCCAGCAGCCAAGGGACAGCAGGGCTTTTAGATACGCAGTATTTT
CASSQGTAGLLDTQYF
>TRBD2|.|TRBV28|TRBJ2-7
TGTGCCTGGGGGGGTGGGGACCACGAGCAGTACTTC
CAWGGGDHEQYF
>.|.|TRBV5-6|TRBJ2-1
TGTGCCAGCGCCAAGGGCTCCTACAATGAGCAGTTCTTC
CASAKGSYNEQFF
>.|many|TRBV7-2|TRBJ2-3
TGTGCCAGCAGCTTATTCACAGATACGCAGTATTTT
CASSLFTDTQYF
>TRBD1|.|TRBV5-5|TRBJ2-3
TGTGCCAGCAGCTTGCGGACAGGCGTCTCCACAGATACGCAGTATTTT
CASSLRTGVSTDTQYF
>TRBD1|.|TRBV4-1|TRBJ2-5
TGCGCCAGCAGCCAAGATCTCTTCAGGGGGGAGACCCAGTACTTC
CASSQDLFRGETQYF
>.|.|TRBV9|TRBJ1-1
TGTGCCAGCAGCGTATACGGACCTCCGAACACTGAAGCTTTCTTT
CASSVYGPPNTEAFF
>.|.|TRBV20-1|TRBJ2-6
TGCAGTGCCGACGCTGGGCTGAGCCACGTCCTGACTTTC
CSADAGLSHVLTF
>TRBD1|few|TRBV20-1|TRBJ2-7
TGCAGTGCTGGACAGGGGGGCTCCTACGAGCAGTACTTC
CSAGQGGSYEQYF
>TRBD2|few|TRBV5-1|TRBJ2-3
TGCGCCAGCAGCCTCCCACTAGCGTCGGCAGATACGCAGTATTTT
CASSLPLASADTQYF
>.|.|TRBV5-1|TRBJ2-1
TGCGCCAGCAGCGGGCAGGGGGGGAGCTCCTACGATGAGCAGTTCTTC
CASSGQGGSSYDEQFF
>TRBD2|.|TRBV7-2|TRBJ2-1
TGTGCCAGCAGCACTAGCGGGGGGGCTTCGGGCGTGAATGAGCAGTTCTTC
CASSTSGGASGVNEQFF
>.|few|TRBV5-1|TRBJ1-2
TGCGCCAGCAGCTTTACCCAGGGCGACTATGGCTACACCTTC
CASSFTQGDYGYTF
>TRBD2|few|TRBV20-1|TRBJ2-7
TGCAGTGCACAAGCTAGCGGGGGGGACCTCTCCTACGAGCAGTACTTC
CSAQASGGDLSYEQYF
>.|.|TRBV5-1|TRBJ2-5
TGCGCCAGCAGCTCTGGGCTGACAAGGCCCCAAGAGACCCAGTACTTC
CASSSGLTRPQETQYF
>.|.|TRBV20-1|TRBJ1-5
TGCAGTGCTGCCCAGGGTTTATCACAGCCCCAGCATTTT
CSAAQGLSQPQHF
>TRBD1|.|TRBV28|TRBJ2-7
TGTGCCAGCTGGTCGTGGGGCACAGGGGAAGGAGAGCAGTACTTC
CASWSWGTGEGEQYF
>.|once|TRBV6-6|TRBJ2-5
TGTGCCAGCAGCCGAAGGGCGGGGAAGGAGACCCAGTACTTC
CASSRRAGKETQYF
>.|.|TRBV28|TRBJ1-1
TGTGCCAGCATTCAGTTTCGGACGGCGAACACTGAAGCTTTCTTT
CASIQFRTANTEAFF
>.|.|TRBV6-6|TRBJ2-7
TGTGCCAGCAGTTACTCGAATCAGGCAAGGGAGGTGCAGTACTTC
CASSYSNQAREVQYF
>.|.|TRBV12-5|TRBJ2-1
TGTGCTAGTGGTTTGGTACTAGGTCAAATACGGGGTGAGCAGTTCTTC
CASGLVLGQIRGEQFF
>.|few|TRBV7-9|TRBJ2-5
TGTGCCAGCAGCTTTTCTAATCGACAAGAGACCCAGTACTTC
CASSFSNRQETQYF
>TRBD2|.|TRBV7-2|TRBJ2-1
TGTGCCAGCAGCACAGGACTAGCGGTTACTGAGCAGTTCTTC
CASSTGLAVTEQFF